The rows below give T cell receptor beta chains drawn from one sample of a study of metastatic and nonmetastatic thyroid tumors. Through MiXCR, TCRdb re-clonotyped the PCR reads. Of some 55,000 clones listed, 25% to 35% are singletons. The source material was blood. Receptor source: a female donor with papillary thyroid cancer or a benign thyroid nodule (not recorded which). Some clones in this sample may be carry-over from other donors' samples. The conserved cysteine and the conserved F or W are not part of the CDR3 here. The order of the fields is V gene, CDR3 protein.

v_call: TRBV2; cdr3_aa: ASSGVAGLYEQY
v_call: TRBV7-9; cdr3_aa: ASSFGGLDYEQY
v_call: TRBV10-3; cdr3_aa: AIGLAGRTGELF
v_call: TRBV3-1; cdr3_aa: ASSLRNQPQH
v_call: TRBV20-1; cdr3_aa: SAHFGSRGLYEQY
v_call: TRBV27; cdr3_aa: ASSFLDGGKNIQY
v_call: TRBV28; cdr3_aa: ASRTSNQPQH
v_call: TRBV27; cdr3_aa: ASSSLQGGGYT
v_call: TRBV6-2/TRBV6-3; cdr3_aa: ASRNRAPRNGYT
v_call: TRBV6-1; cdr3_aa: ASSELWTEEAF
v_call: TRBV6-1; cdr3_aa: ASSAGTGKANYGYT
v_call: TRBV12-3/TRBV12-4; cdr3_aa: ASSLERVGETQY
v_call: TRBV2; cdr3_aa: ASRTDSLSYEQY
v_call: TRBV20-1; cdr3_aa: SAEPRFWGDEQY
v_call: TRBV6-1; cdr3_aa: ASSALYNEQF
v_call: TRBV28; cdr3_aa: ASSPMGDVVYNEQF
v_call: TRBV27; cdr3_aa: ASSSGLAGAFNEQF
v_call: TRBV12-3/TRBV12-4; cdr3_aa: ASSGDLYEQY
v_call: TRBV15; cdr3_aa: ATSPQGGTPY
v_call: TRBV20-1; cdr3_aa: SAPDGGDSITNYGYT
v_call: TRBV12-3/TRBV12-4; cdr3_aa: ASSGGVVAGNEQY
v_call: TRBV4-3; cdr3_aa: ASSQEGGAEQY
v_call: TRBV5-6; cdr3_aa: ASSEGLAGERSYNEQF
v_call: TRBV19; cdr3_aa: ASSSELADYNEQF
v_call: TRBV11-2; cdr3_aa: ASSRRGGSWDEQY
v_call: TRBV6-1; cdr3_aa: ASTLTGVTEAF
v_call: TRBV20-1; cdr3_aa: SASGGRDTEAF
v_call: TRBV27; cdr3_aa: ASSARQGWDTEAF
v_call: TRBV19; cdr3_aa: ASSIGTSGELF
v_call: TRBV7-2; cdr3_aa: ASSQTSGTGELF
v_call: TRBV9; cdr3_aa: ASSVDGRAFYNEQF
v_call: TRBV24-1; cdr3_aa: ATSDSSRASNQPQH
v_call: TRBV24-1; cdr3_aa: ATGGTGFDTQY
v_call: TRBV19; cdr3_aa: ASRKTGTTEAF
v_call: TRBV27; cdr3_aa: ASSQVGRRYGYT
v_call: TRBV24-1; cdr3_aa: ATSDTRGLQETQY
v_call: TRBV6-5; cdr3_aa: AAAPGLAYNEQF
v_call: TRBV29-1; cdr3_aa: SVGTGAYEQY
v_call: TRBV6-6; cdr3_aa: ASSYSGEEAF
v_call: TRBV6-1; cdr3_aa: ASSPQGVHEQY
v_call: TRBV27; cdr3_aa: ASSLLGGGYNSPLH
v_call: TRBV4-1; cdr3_aa: ASSQTAGRGIGATNEKLF
v_call: TRBV6-4; cdr3_aa: ASSPGLADYNEQF
v_call: TRBV7-6; cdr3_aa: ASSLRNTAPF
v_call: TRBV5-1; cdr3_aa: ASSFGPSSGKETQY
v_call: TRBV12-3/TRBV12-4; cdr3_aa: ASSLGTSGTEEQY
v_call: TRBV9; cdr3_aa: ASSPGTEYNSPLH
v_call: TRBV5-1; cdr3_aa: ASRHGPNTEAF
v_call: TRBV20-1; cdr3_aa: SARDLGWDEKLF